The next 8 T cell receptor beta chains were all read from a single sample in a study of T cell changes during pregnancy in multiple sclerosis. Here immunoSEQ multiplex PCR was the method, and the copy in TCRdb shows in-frame clones only, minus some. The sample has 80,000 to 130,000 clones, approximately 90% seen once. The material sequenced was peripheral blood, taken in the second trimester of pregnancy. The receptors originated from a female donor with multiple sclerosis, enrolled in a pregnancy study.

This clone was recorded once. This chain joins TRBV5-8 and TRBJ1-1, with 7 bases aligning to TRBD1. The germline gives CDR1 SGHTS, CDR2 YDEGEE. CDR3 size: 15 residues. V dropped 0 bases and J dropped 3; count of bases not matched to a gene: 5. Here the CDR3 DNA reads TGTGCCAGCAGCTTGGGGACAGGTTTAGACACTGAAGCTTTCTTT. Its protein is CASSLGTGLDTEAFF.

The CDR3 region has the DNA TGCGCCAGCAGCCCCAAAGGCGACAGGGTTGCTGAAGCTTTCTTT. It codes for CASSPKGDRVAEAFF. The chain is built from TRBV5-1 and TRBJ1-1; 7 bases are shared with TRBD1. Germline-derived CDR1 and CDR2 are SGHRS and YFSETQ. This CDR3 spans 15 amino acids. J was trimmed by 6 bases and V by 4 bases; bases with no gene match: 12.

V gene TRBV28 combines with J gene TRBJ1-5, with TRBD1 identical over 7 bases. Losses at the gene ends were 1 base for V and 9 bases for J; bases not matched to a gene: 6. Per germline, CDR1 MDHEN and CDR2 SYDVKM. CDR3 size: 14 residues. The CDR3 region is CASSLYRGDGPQHF. In DNA, the CDR3 is TGTGCCAGCAGTTTATACAGGGGCGATGGGCCCCAGCATTTT.

V and J are TRBV2 and TRBJ1-6; possibly TRBD1 for D (6 bases). Germline V gene data show CDR1 as SNHLY and CDR2 as FYNNEI. The CDR3 is 15 residues long. The V and J ends lost 6 bases and 6 bases respectively, with 15 bases between them. DNA for the CDR3: TGTGCCAGCAGATTCAGGGACACGGCTAATTCACCCCTCCACTTT. Amino acid sequence: CASRFRDTANSPLHF.

This clone was observed once. The chain employs TRBV10-3 and TRBJ2-4, with 7 bases fitting TRBD1. The germline gives CDR1 ENHRY, CDR2 SYGVKD. The J segment lost 0 bases and the V segment lost 7 bases, leaving 6 bases of the junction unmatched. This CDR3 comprises 15 residues. CDR3 residues: CAIKTGDLAKNIQYF. In nucleotides, the CDR3 is TGTGCCATCAAAACAGGGGACCTAGCCAAAAACATTCAGTACTTC.

The gene calls are TRBV19 and TRBJ2-5; tentatively, D is TRBD2 (6 bases). Per germline, CDR1 LNHDA and CDR2 SQIVND (reference sequence). The CDR3 length is 14 residues. V was cut by 5 bases and J by 5 bases, with 15 bases left in between. The CDR3: CASSPGLPRETQYF. CDR3 DNA sequence: TGTGCCAGTAGTCCGGGACTCCCGAGGGAGACCCAGTACTTC.

The chain links TRBV4-1 to TRBJ1-2, with D hard to call. Germline V gene data show CDR1 as MGHRA and CDR2 as YSYEKL. The CDR3 is 14 residues long. The V gene lost 3 bases and the J gene lost 3 bases, with 11 bases spanning the gap. This chain's CDR3 is CASSHPGRDYGYTF. The CDR3 bases are TGCGCCAGCAGCCATCCCGGGCGGGACTATGGCTACACCTTC.

This sequence joins TRBV5-1 and TRBJ2-5; 9 nucleotides line up with TRBD2. From germline, CDR1 is SGHRS and CDR2 YFSETQ. The V segment lost 5 bases and the J segment 3 bases; nucleotides outside the gene matches: 5. The CDR3 totals 14 residues. CDR3 amino acids: CASRNPSGEETQYF. The DNA of the CDR3 is TGCGCCAGCAGAAATCCTAGCGGGGAAGAGACCCAGTACTTC. Combining the CDR3 with reference TRBV5-1 and TRBJ2-5 gives the whole variable domain KAGVTQTPRYLIKTRGQQVTLSCSPISGHRSVSWYQQTPGQGLQFLFEYFSETQRNKGNFPGRFSGRQFSNSRSEMNVSTLELGDSALYLCASRNPSGEETQYFGPGTRLLVL.